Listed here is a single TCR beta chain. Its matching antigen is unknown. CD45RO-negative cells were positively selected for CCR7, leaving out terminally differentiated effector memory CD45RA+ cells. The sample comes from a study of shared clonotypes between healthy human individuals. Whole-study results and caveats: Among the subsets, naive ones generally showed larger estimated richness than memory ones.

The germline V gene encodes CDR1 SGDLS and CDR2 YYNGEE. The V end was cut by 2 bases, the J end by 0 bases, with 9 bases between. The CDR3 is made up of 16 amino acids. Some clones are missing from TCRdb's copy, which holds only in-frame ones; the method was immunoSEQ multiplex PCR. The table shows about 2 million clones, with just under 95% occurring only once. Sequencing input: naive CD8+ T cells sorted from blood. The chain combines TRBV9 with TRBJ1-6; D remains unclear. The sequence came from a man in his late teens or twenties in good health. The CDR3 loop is CASSVGLSSYNSPLHF. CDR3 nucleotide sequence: TGTGCCAGCAGCGTGGGCCTTAGCTCCTATAATTCACCCCTCCACTTT.